This section outlines one T cell receptor beta chain sequence together with its context. What it recognizes is unknown. V was pared by 5 bases and J by 5 bases, with 13 bases between. From germline, CDR1 is MNHEY and CDR2 SVGAGI. This CDR3 contains 13 residues. This record comes from a study of T-cell memory formation after mild COVID-19. General study results and limits: SARS-CoV-2 specificity was not confirmed for second-wave clones peaking on day 37. Most CD4+ clones that shrank were in CM and EM, while CD8+ ones turned up in EMRA. Detection of some responders pre-infection suggested pre-existing cross-reactive memory T cells participated.

5'RACE with constant-segment primers yielded barcoded, UMI-tagged TCR alpha and TCR beta cDNA libraries. TCRdb passed the 5' RACE reads through MiXCR, listing each CDR3 protein once. Of approximately 580,000 distinct CDR3 sequences listed, around 21% were seen once; the top ten hold approximately 12%. Sequencing used PBMCs or a T cell subset sorted from them (not recorded which). This clonotype originated in an adult woman who had mild COVID-19 (a few samples of this study predate the infection). Cell type and time point are not known. V and J are TRBV6-5 and TRBJ2-7; D unresolved. CDR3 sequence (DNA): TGTGCCAGCAGTCCCCTCCCGGGTCACGAGCAGTACTTC. As protein: CASSPLPGHEQYF.